The source of this TCR beta chain is a study of blood T cell repertoires in COVID-19. Study at large: Researchers got acute and convalescent COVID-19 samples from the United States, Italy and Spain. The analysed material was cDNA or gDNA that came from T cells, B-cell-depleted T cells, or PBMCs.

CDR1 is LNHDA and CDR2 is SQIVND in the germline V gene (reference sequence). V lost 4 bases, J lost 4 bases, and 9 bases stayed unmatched. CDR3 length: 17 residues. Per the authors' pipeline: By means of reference gene primer amplification, nucleated cell counts were estimated. The data were produced by immunoSEQ multiplex PCR, yet TCRdb's version contains in-frame clones alone and is incomplete. The V and J calls and clone size come from that table; D and trimming were worked out from the DNA. The sample shows 150,000 to 200,000 clones, over 90% of them seen only once. What was sequenced was peripheral blood. The rearrangement joins TRBV19 to TRBJ2-1, with TRBD2 matching 11 bases. The receptor comes from a man over 45 with acute or convalescent COVID-19. The CDR3 sequence: CASSNRLAGSTYNEQFF. CDR3 coding DNA: TGTGCCAGTAGTAACAGACTAGCGGGATCTACATACAATGAGCAGTTCTTC.